This passage covers 12 T cell receptor beta chains from one sample sequenced in a study of shared clonotypes between healthy human individuals. Here immunoSEQ multiplex PCR was the method, and the copy in TCRdb shows in-frame clones only, minus some. In the table there are about 490,000 clones, 65% to 80% of which are singletons. Specimen: PBMCs. These receptors all stem from a woman aged 40-49 years in good health. Some clones in this sample may be carry-over from other donors' samples.

The genes are TRBV27 and TRBJ2-1, with 9 bases that match TRBD2. There are 15 residues in the CDR3. V was clipped by 6 bases and J by 7 bases; unmatched bases: 10. In germline, CDR1 is MNHEY, CDR2 SMNVEV (reference sequence). Here the CDR3 DNA reads TGTGCCAGCAGGATAGCGGGAGCATCTAGGAATGAGCAGTTCTTC. This translates into CASRIAGASRNEQFF.

As concerns this clone: Other nucleotide sequences in the sample specify the same CDR3. V usage is TRBV11-2 and J usage is TRBJ2-5; D may be TRBD1 (6 bases). The V and J ends lost 5 bases and 5 bases respectively, with 15 bases between them. This CDR3 has 14 residues. The germline gives CDR1 SGHAT, CDR2 FQNNGV. CDR3 residues: CASSAAGERETQYF. In DNA, the CDR3 is TGTGCCAGCAGCGCAGCAGGGGAACGGGAGACCCAGTACTTC. The full variable domain, rest sourced from reference TRBV11-2 and TRBJ2-5, is EAGVAQSPRYKIIEKRQSVAFWCNPISGHATLYWYQQILGQGPKLLIQFQNNGVVDDSQLPKDRFSAERLKGVDSTLKIQPAKLEDSAVYLCASSAAGERETQYFGPGTRLLVL.

The chain couples TRBV30 to TRBJ2-5; D may be TRBD2 (5 bases). Germline CDR1 and CDR2: GTSNPN and SVGIG (reference sequence). V was shortened by 0 bases and J by 4 bases, with 9 bases between the two germline ends. This CDR3 spans 13 amino acids. The CDR3 DNA is TGTGCCTGGAGTGTACTTCGGGGAGAGACCCAGTACTTC. It is translated as CAWSVLRGETQYF.

J is TRBJ1-3 and V is TRBV7-9; TRBD1 matches at 8 bases. J was trimmed by 0 bases and V by 4 bases; bases with no gene match: 2. This CDR3 region has 15 residues. Germline loops: CDR1 SEHNR, CDR2 FQNEAQ (reference sequence). CDR3 DNA: TGTGCCAGCAGCTCCGACAGGGGCTCTGGAAACACCATATATTTT. Encoded protein: CASSSDRGSGNTIYF.

This chain uses TRBV18 with TRBJ1-4; 8 bases match TRBD1. Losses at the gene ends were 6 bases for V and 2 bases for J; bases not matched to a gene: 8. The CDR3 consists of 16 residues. In germline, CDR1 is KGHSH, CDR2 LQKENI. The CDR3 sequence is CASSTGQAGTNEKLFF. The CDR3 coding sequence is TGTGCCAGCTCCACGGGACAGGCCGGGACTAATGAAAAACTGTTTTTT.

In DNA form, the CDR3 reads TGTGCCAGTAGTATAGGGCTAGCCTATCGAAAGGAGACCCAGTACTTC. Its translation is CASSIGLAYRKETQYF. The gene calls are TRBV19 and TRBJ2-5; D is possibly TRBD2 (5 bases). Germline lookup yields CDR1 LNHDA and CDR2 SQIVND (reference sequence). Deletions cut 1 base from V and 5 bases from J, with 17 bases between. This CDR3 region has 16 residues.

V usage is TRBV4-1 and J usage is TRBJ1-1; 9 nucleotides match TRBD1. CDR3 size: 16 residues. Germline V lookup: CDR1 MGHRA, CDR2 YSYEKL. The junction had 5 bases not matched to a gene; V was cut back by 1 base and J by 2 bases. The CDR3 nucleotides read TGCGCCAGCAGCCAAGGAGGACAGGGGATTAACACTGAAGCTTTCTTT. It is translated as CASSQGGQGINTEAFF.

With respect to this clone: The junction does not match germline at one end; this may be a read error. The same CDR3 also results from other DNA sequences found in this sample. This rearrangement joins TRBV27 to TRBJ1-5; no clear D. Germline V lookup: CDR1 MNHEY, CDR2 SMNVEV (reference sequence). This CDR3 has 13 amino acids. In nucleotides, the CDR3 is TGTGCCAGCAGTCTATCGGGCAATCAGCCCCAGCATTTT. This codes for CASSLSGNQPQHF.

This rearrangement joins TRBV27 to TRBJ2-4, with 7 bases lining up with TRBD1. The CDR3 contains 16 residues. The V and J ends lost 2 bases and 2 bases, in that order; junction bases with no gene match: 6. The V gene's germline CDR1 is MNHEY and CDR2 SMNVEV (reference sequence). CDR3 in amino acids: CASSLRWGQPKNIQYF. In DNA, the CDR3 is TGTGCCAGCAGTTTACGGTGGGGACAGCCCAAAAACATTCAGTACTTC.

This clone was observed once. The V call is TRBV29-1, the J call TRBJ2-1; 8 bases agree with TRBD2. This CDR3 has 13 residues. CDR1 and CDR2 (germline): SQVTM, ANQGSEA. V shed 5 bases and J 4 bases; nucleotides not matched to a gene: 4. The CDR3 sequence: CSVRLALYNEQFF. In DNA, the CDR3 is TGCAGCGTTAGACTAGCGCTATACAATGAGCAGTTCTTC.

This chain links TRBV19 with TRBJ2-7; unclear D gene. CDR3 size: 15 residues. Looked up from germline, CDR1 is LNHDA and CDR2 is SQIVND (reference sequence). V was pared by 0 bases and J by 4 bases, with 13 bases between. CDR3 sequence: CASSIEGRWGYEQYF. The CDR3 DNA reads as TGTGCCAGTAGTATAGAGGGCCGCTGGGGTTACGAGCAGTACTTC.

V usage is TRBV9 and J usage is TRBJ1-1; D not resolved. V was shortened by 4 bases and J by 1 base, with 20 bases between the two germline ends. Germline V gene sequence: CDR1 SGDLS, CDR2 YYNGEE. This CDR3 is 17 amino acids long. CDR3 DNA sequence: TGTGCCAGCAGCCCGTCTTCCGGTCGTCAACCGAACACTGAAGCTTTCTTT. Its translation is CASSPSSGRQPNTEAFF.